The entry below describes one T cell receptor beta chain. What this receptor recognizes is not known. Qualities for individual bases were not recorded, and no much larger clone is one base off. This entry comes from a study of blood T cell repertoires in COVID-19 (dated by TCRdb to the early 2020s). As for the study more broadly: Samples from collaborators originated in the United States, Italy and Spain and spanned both the acute and convalescent phases of COVID-19. The repertoires were made available in a free public database intended to serve as a resource for research on the immune response to SARS-CoV-2. Subjects who had been exposed to COVID-19, were actively infected with it, or had recovered from it provided the deeply sampled blood TCRbeta repertoires that made up the dataset. Samples were obtained from the ongoing ImmuneRACE study (first 160 participants) and from over 1,000 subjects provided by 6 global collaborators. Where HLA class I and class II types were available, the types were taken from metadata supplied by the sample provider, not from assay-based typing. The sample metadata nearly always contained a de-identified subject ID, COVID-19 status, age in years and sex. The material from the prospective study consisted of cDNA or gDNA derived from T cells, B-cell-depleted T cells, or PBMCs. Overall study results and their limits: How much clinical and demographic metadata was included differed by source and by participant, and the metadata was provided uncurated.

V trim: 4 bases; J trim: 2 bases; unmatched bases: 4. Measured from the cysteine to the phenylalanine, the CDR3 is 16 residues long. The sequence is cut down to CDR3 DNA, 48 bases in frame from base 1. The germline V gene specifies SQVTM as CDR1 and ANQGSEA as CDR2. Collaborating institutions collected whole blood in K2EDTA tubes following their own protocols. Collaborator samples were shipped for TCRbeta analysis as frozen whole blood, isolated PBMCs, or DNA extracted from either sample type. TCRbeta CDR3 regions were amplified from genomic DNA by means of the immunoSEQ Assay, a bias-controlled multiplex PCR. The published analysis was carried out like this. The number of nucleated cells in each sample was estimated from the amplification of reference gene primers within the assay. Sequence reads were collapsed and filtered to measure the absolute abundance of every unique TCRbeta CDR3 rearrangement. Productive Simpson clonality was computed per sample as the square root of Simpson's diversity index over productive rearrangements. The table was pulled from immuneACCESS by TCRdb, which kept in-frame rearrangements only. Such tables lose some clones; where checked, under half of the loss comes from unresolved V genes, and the rest has no known cause. V and J calls and clone size follow that table, whereas D and trimming were derived from the DNA. Counted in this sample were fewer than 110,000 clones; around 90% of them appeared once. About 3.5% of the sample is in the top ten clones.

The sequence is built from TRBV29-1 and TRBJ2-1; TRBD2 agrees with 14 junctional bases. The receptor was derived from a human donor in a cohort sampled during active COVID-19. Sequencing was performed on peripheral blood. The CDR3 in this case is CSVGLAGGRTYNEQFF. The bases read TGCAGCGTTGGACTAGCGGGGGGGAGGACCTACAATGAGCAGTTCTTC.